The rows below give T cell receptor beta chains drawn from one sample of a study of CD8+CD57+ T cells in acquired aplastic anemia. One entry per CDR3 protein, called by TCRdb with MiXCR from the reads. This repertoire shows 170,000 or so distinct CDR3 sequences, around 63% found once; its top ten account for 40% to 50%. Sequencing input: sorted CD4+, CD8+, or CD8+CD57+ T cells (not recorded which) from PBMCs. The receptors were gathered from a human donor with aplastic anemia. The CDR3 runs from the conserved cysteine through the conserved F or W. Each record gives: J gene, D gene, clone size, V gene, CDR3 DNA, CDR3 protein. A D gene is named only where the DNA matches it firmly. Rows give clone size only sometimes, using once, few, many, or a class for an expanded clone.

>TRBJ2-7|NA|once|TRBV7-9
TGTGCCAGCAGCGGAACTACAGGGTCAGTTTCCTACGAGCAGTACTTT
CASSGTTGSVSYEQYF
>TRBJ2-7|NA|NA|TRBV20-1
TGCAGTGCGGCGGAGGAACTCTACGAGCAGTACTTC
CSAAEELYEQYF
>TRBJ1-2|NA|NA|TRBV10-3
TGTGCCATCAGTGTGCAGGAAGGGTATGGCTACACCTTC
CAISVQEGYGYTF
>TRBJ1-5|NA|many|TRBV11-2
TGTGCCAGCAGCTTAGATCGGCGTAGGGGCTTCAATCAGCCCCAGCATTTT
CASSLDRRRGFNQPQHF
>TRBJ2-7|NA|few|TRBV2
TGTGCCAGCAGTGAAGAGAGGGGACCGACCTACGAGCAGTACTTC
CASSEERGPTYEQYF
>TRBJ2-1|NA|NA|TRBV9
TGTGCCAGCAGCGAGGGTGTTACGTTAACCTACAATGAGCAGTTCTTC
CASSEGVTLTYNEQFF
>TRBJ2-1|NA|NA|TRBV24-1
TGTGCCACCAGTGCAGTCAGGGTCGCTGGCAATGAGCAGTTCTTC
CATSAVRVAGNEQFF
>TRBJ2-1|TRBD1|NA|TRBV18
TGTGCCAGCTCACCGACAGGGATTGAGCAGTTCTTC
CASSPTGIEQFF
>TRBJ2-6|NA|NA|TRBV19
TGTGCCAGTACGAACTCTGGGGCCAACGTCCTGACTTTC
CASTNSGANVLTF
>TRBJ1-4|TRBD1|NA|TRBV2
TGTGCCAGCAGTGAAGGACAGGGGAGGGCAAAACTGTTTTTT
CASSEGQGRAKLFF